The clone carrying this T cell receptor beta chain was observed once. The target antigen is unknown. The repertoire was sequenced with immunoSEQ multiplex PCR; TCRdb's copy has only in-frame clones and lacks some. The data show 100,000 to 150,000 clones, about 89% seen once. This entry belongs to a study of T cells in localized non-small cell lung cancer. The study's findings and limits: Median about 58 top-100 tumor clones were shared with paired adjacent lung. Uninvolved adjacent lung showed peak T cell clonality, exceeding tumor. There was an association of higher blood T cell density with longer overall survival.

Sequenced here: peripheral blood, sampled before any cancer treatment. The TCR originated in a female donor over 55 with stage I lung adenocarcinoma.

CDR3 protein: CASSPGDGSRNTIYF. In DNA form, the CDR3 reads TGTGCCAGCAGCCCAGGTGATGGTAGCAGAAACACCATATATTTT. The chain combines TRBV7-9 with TRBJ1-3, with no clear D. The germline CDR1 and CDR2 sequences are SEHNR and FQNEAQ (reference sequence). There are 15 residues in the CDR3. The V end was cut by 5 bases, the J end by 5 bases, with 16 bases between.